The 21 T cell receptor beta chains in this list originate from one sample, sequenced in a study of T-cell memory formation after mild COVID-19. TCRdb ran MiXCR on the 5' RACE reads and lists one entry per CDR3 protein. The sample has about 430,000 distinct CDR3 sequences; 20% to 25% are singletons. The sample taken for sequencing was PBMCs or a T cell subset sorted from them (not recorded which). The receptors were gathered from an adult woman who had mild COVID-19 (a few samples of this study predate the infection). Cell type and time point are not known.

V and J are TRBV6-5 and TRBJ1-5; a possible D gene is TRBD1 (5 bases). V lost 6 bases and J 6 bases, leaving 18 bases between the germline ends. CDR3 length: 15 amino acids. The V gene's germline CDR1 is MNHEY and CDR2 SVGAGI. The CDR3 is CASRETSGGSQPQHF. CDR3 bases: TGTGCCAGCAGAGAAACTTCGGGGGGGTCTCAGCCCCAGCATTTT.

At least ten counts were recorded for this clonotype. The chain has TRBV7-6 and TRBJ2-3; D call uncertain. This CDR3 has 12 amino acids. CDR1 and CDR2 from the germline V gene are SGHVS and FNYEAQ. Trimming removed 4 bases at V and 6 bases at J, with 8 bases between. CDR3 region: CASSYNRDTQYF. Here the CDR3 DNA reads TGTGCCAGCAGCTACAATCGTGATACGCAGTATTTT.

This chain joins TRBV12-3 or TRBV12-4 and TRBJ1-5; 7 bases are shared with TRBD1. V lost 1 base and J lost 9; bases outside the gene matches: 3. The length of the CDR3 is 13 residues. The DNA for the CDR3 is TGTGCCAGCAGTTTAGAGGGGGCTGGGCCCCAGCATTTT. Protein sequence: CASSLEGAGPQHF.

The chain combines TRBV7-9 with TRBJ2-3, with 10 bases matching TRBD2. After removal of 5 bases from V and 2 bases from J, the junction contained 4 bases not matched to a gene. The V gene's germline CDR1 is SEHNR and CDR2 FQNEAQ (reference sequence). The length of the CDR3 is 15 residues. In nucleotides, the CDR3 is TGTGCCAGCAGCAGGACTAGCGGATTCACAGATACGCAGTATTTT. It is translated as CASSRTSGFTDTQYF.

This clonotype showed up just a few times. The chain employs TRBV7-8 and TRBJ2-1; TRBD2 matches 12 bases. The CDR3 loop spans 17 amino acids. V shed 6 bases, J shed 6 bases, and the junction held 12 bases outside the gene matches. The germline V gene encodes CDR1 SGHVS and CDR2 FQNEAQ. The CDR3 here is CASSSRLAGDQGNEQFF. The DNA for the CDR3 is TGTGCCAGCAGTTCAAGACTAGCGGGAGACCAGGGCAATGAGCAGTTCTTC.

This clonotype showed up just a few times. CDR3 sequence: CASSREGAFTGANVLTF. The CDR3 nucleotides are TGTGCCAGCTCAAGGGAGGGTGCCTTCACTGGGGCCAACGTCCTGACTTTC. The chain combines TRBV18 with TRBJ2-6, with 7 nucleotides matching TRBD2. The CDR3 has 17 residues. Germline values: CDR1 KGHSH, CDR2 LQKENI. V lost 5 bases and J lost 2; bases outside the gene matches: 9. The full variable domain, its missing parts supplied by reference TRBV18 and TRBJ2-6, is NAGVMQNPRHLVRRRGQEARLRCSPMKGHSHVYWYRQLPEEGLKFMVYLQKENIIDESGMPKERFSAEFPKEGPSILRIQQVVRGDSAAYFCASSREGAFTGANVLTFGAGSRLTVL.

There are a few counts of this clonotype. The chain combines TRBV4-3 with TRBJ2-3, with D perhaps matching TRBD2 (6 bases). V was trimmed by 3 bases and J by 4 bases, leaving 11 bases between them. This CDR3 comprises 14 residues. CDR1 and CDR2 (germline): LGHNA, YSLEER. CDR3: CASSHRGLADTQYF. The DNA for the CDR3 is TGCGCCAGCAGCCACCGGGGGTTGGCAGATACGCAGTATTTT.

CDR3 bases: TGTGCCAGCAGGGCTACAGGGGCCCGCAATCAGCCCCAGCATTTT. It yields the protein CASRATGARNQPQHF. This chain joins TRBV12-3 or TRBV12-4 and TRBJ1-5; TRBD1 matches 7 bases. The V and J ends lost 6 bases and 2 bases, in that order; junction bases with no gene match: 7. CDR3 size: 15 residues.

The chain recombines TRBV7-3 with TRBJ2-2; 10 positions agree with TRBD1. This CDR3 is built from 15 residues. With 6 bases clipped from V and 4 bases from J, the junction kept 5 bases outside the gene matches. The germline gives CDR1 SGHTA, CDR2 FQGTGA. In nucleotides, the CDR3 is TGTGCCAGCAGGAGACAGGGGGCGAGCACCGGGGAGCTGTTTTTT. Translation gives CASRRQGASTGELFF.

The genes are TRBV20-1 and TRBJ1-5; 7 nucleotides match TRBD1. Germline CDR1 is DFQATT and CDR2 is SNEGSKA (reference sequence). Trimming cost V 0 bases and J 7 bases; bases outside gene matches: 12. The CDR3 spans 16 residues. The CDR3 DNA is TGCAGTGCTAGAGAATCTTCAGGGGGAAGAGGGCAGCCCCAGCATTTT. This encodes CSARESSGGRGQPQHF.

This clonotype was counted between two and nine times. The chain joins TRBV7-3 to TRBJ2-1; D gene unclear. Germline V gives CDR1 SGHTA, CDR2 FQGTGA. V lost 5 bases to trimming and J lost 0 bases, with 8 bases between them. The CDR3 has 14 residues. DNA of the CDR3: TGTGCCAGCAGCCCCCTCAGCTCCTACAATGAGCAGTTCTTC. Its protein is CASSPLSSYNEQFF.

The gene calls are TRBV24-1 and TRBJ2-2; no clear D gene. Germline CDR1 reads KGHDR; CDR2 reads SFDVKD. The V and J ends lost 1 base and 3 bases respectively, with 11 bases between them. This CDR3 contains 16 residues. In DNA form, the CDR3 reads TGTGCCACCAGTGATTTAGACCCTACCGACACCGGGGAGCTGTTTTTT. Protein: CATSDLDPTDTGELFF.

The rearrangement links TRBV7-2 to TRBJ2-7, with D unresolved. The CDR3 runs 14 residues. Germline CDR1 SGHTA, CDR2 FQGNSA. Trimming removed 2 bases from V and 3 bases from J, with 11 bases in between. The CDR3 region is CASSLWSTGYEQYF. CDR3 in DNA: TGTGCCAGCAGCTTATGGTCGACGGGCTACGAGCAGTACTTC. Together with reference TRBV7-2 and TRBJ2-7, the CDR3 gives the full variable domain: GAGVSQSPSNKVTEKGKDVELRCDPISGHTALYWYRQSLGQGLEFLIYFQGNSAPDKSGLPSDRFSAERTGGSVSTLTIQRTQQEDSAVYLCASSLWSTGYEQYFGPGTRLTVT.

This chain links TRBV12-3 or TRBV12-4 with TRBJ1-3; D not certain. The CDR3 loop spans 12 amino acids. V lost 4 bases and J 4 bases, leaving 5 bases between the germline ends. Written as DNA, the CDR3 is TGTGCCAGCAGTTCCAGGGGAAACACCATATATTTT. It yields the protein CASSSRGNTIYF.

There are a few counts of this clonotype. The V and J genes are TRBV19 and TRBJ1-4; 9 nucleotides agree with TRBD1. Germline V gene lookup returns CDR1 LNHDA and CDR2 SQIVND (reference sequence). This CDR3 has 15 amino acids. J gave up 5 bases and V 3 bases, and 4 bases lay outside the gene matches. DNA for the CDR3: TGTGCCAGTAGTATGCGGACAGGGGCCAATGAAAAACTGTTTTTT. It yields the protein CASSMRTGANEKLFF.

This chain links TRBV5-4 with TRBJ2-2; maybe TRBD2 (6 bases). V was clipped by 2 bases and J by 1 base, with 9 bases between them. The CDR3 is 15 amino acids. Per the germline V gene, CDR1 is SGHNT and CDR2 is YYREEE (reference sequence). CDR3 DNA sequence: TGTGCCAGCAGCTTTAGCGGCGAGAACACCGGGGAGCTGTTTTTT. This sequence encodes CASSFSGENTGELFF.

The CDR3 nucleotides are TGCAGTGCTATCCAAGCGGGAAGCTCCTACGAGCAGTACTTC. This codes for CSAIQAGSSYEQYF. The chain employs TRBV20-1 and TRBJ2-7, with TRBD2 identical over 7 bases. This CDR3 has 14 amino acids. With V trimmed by 4 bases and J by 0 bases, 6 bases remained unmatched. Germline assignment: CDR1 DFQATT and CDR2 SNEGSKA (reference sequence).

This clonotype has only a few counts. In nucleotides, the CDR3 is TGTGCCAGCAGCGGGGACAGGGCCATGAACACTGAAGCTTTCTTT. Translation gives CASSGDRAMNTEAFF. This chain uses TRBV6-1 with TRBJ1-1, with 9 nucleotides matching TRBD1. The germline gives CDR1 MNHNS, CDR2 SASEGT. The V and J ends lost 6 bases and 0 bases, in that order; junction bases with no gene match: 5. The CDR3 is made up of 15 amino acids.

The chain recombines TRBV6-2 or TRBV6-3 with TRBJ2-1; TRBD2 might be the D (6 bases). V lost 5 bases and J lost 2, with 13 bases in between. CDR1 MNHEY and CDR2 SVGEGT come from the germline V gene. This CDR3 has 15 amino acids. The CDR3 spells CASSAGTAAYNEQFF. As DNA, the CDR3 is TGTGCCAGCAGTGCCGGGACTGCCGCCTACAATGAGCAGTTCTTC.

This clonotype was counted ten times or more. The gene calls are TRBV27 and TRBJ1-3; 9 bases are shared with TRBD1. CDR1 is MNHEY, CDR2 SMNVEV, per germline (reference sequence). V lost 6 bases to trimming and J lost 4 bases; unmatched junction nucleotides: 7. This CDR3 region has 15 residues. CDR3 coding DNA: TGTGCCAGCAGAAGGACAGGGGTGGGGGGAAACACCATATATTTT. It translates to CASRRTGVGGNTIYF.

The sample holds a few counts of this clonotype. This rearrangement joins TRBV5-1 to TRBJ2-7; 7 bases agree with TRBD1. Germline-derived CDR1 and CDR2 are SGHRS and YFSETQ. The CDR3 is 17 amino acids. V shed 0 bases and J 2 bases; nucleotides not matched to a gene: 11. The CDR3 bases are TGCGCCAGCAGCTTGGATGAGAAACAGGGGCGCACCTACGAGCAGTACTTC. Translating gives CASSLDEKQGRTYEQYF. Combining the CDR3 with reference TRBV5-1 and TRBJ2-7 gives the whole variable domain KAGVTQTPRYLIKTRGQQVTLSCSPISGHRSVSWYQQTPGQGLQFLFEYFSETQRNKGNFPGRFSGRQFSNSRSEMNVSTLELGDSALYLCASSLDEKQGRTYEQYFGPGTRLTVT.